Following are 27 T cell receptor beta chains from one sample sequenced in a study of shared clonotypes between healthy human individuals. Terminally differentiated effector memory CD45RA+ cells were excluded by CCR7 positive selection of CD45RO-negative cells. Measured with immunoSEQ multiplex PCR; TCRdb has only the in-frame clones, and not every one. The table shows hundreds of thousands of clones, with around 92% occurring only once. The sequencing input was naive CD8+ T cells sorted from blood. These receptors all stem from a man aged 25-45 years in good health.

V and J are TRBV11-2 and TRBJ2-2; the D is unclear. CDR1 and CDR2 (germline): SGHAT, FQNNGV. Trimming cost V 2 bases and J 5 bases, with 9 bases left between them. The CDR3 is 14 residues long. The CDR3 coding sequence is TGTGCCAGCAGCTTACTGGGGTTAACCGGGGAGCTGTTTTTT. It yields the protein CASSLLGLTGELFF.

CDR3 coding DNA: TGTGCCAGCAGTCGAGGAAGGGACAGCACCTACGAGCAGTACTTC. Protein: CASSRGRDSTYEQYF. The rearrangement links TRBV6-1 to TRBJ2-7, with TRBD1 matching over 7 bases. The junction had 9 bases not matched to a gene; V was cut back by 5 bases and J by 2 bases. The length of the CDR3 is 15 residues. Germline V gene sequence: CDR1 MNHNS, CDR2 SASEGT.

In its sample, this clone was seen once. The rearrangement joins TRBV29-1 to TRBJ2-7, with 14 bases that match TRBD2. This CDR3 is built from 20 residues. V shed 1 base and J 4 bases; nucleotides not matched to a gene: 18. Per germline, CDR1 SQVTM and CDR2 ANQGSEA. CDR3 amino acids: CSVEALGGTSGSLISYEQYF. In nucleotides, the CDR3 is TGCAGCGTTGAAGCTCTAGGAGGGACTAGCGGGAGCTTGATCTCGTACGAGCAGTACTTC.

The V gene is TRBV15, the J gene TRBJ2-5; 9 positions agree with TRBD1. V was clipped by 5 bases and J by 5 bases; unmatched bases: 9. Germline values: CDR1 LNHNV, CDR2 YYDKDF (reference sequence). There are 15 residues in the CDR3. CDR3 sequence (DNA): TGTGCCACCAGCGAAGGGGACAGGGCGGCCGAGACCCAGTACTTC. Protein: CATSEGDRAAETQYF. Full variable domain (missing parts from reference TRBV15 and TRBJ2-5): DAMVIQNPRYQVTQFGKPVTLSCSQTLNHNVMYWYQQKSSQAPKLLFHYYDKDFNNEADTPDNFQSRRPNTSFCFLDIRSPGLGDTAMYLCATSEGDRAAETQYFGPGTRLLVL.

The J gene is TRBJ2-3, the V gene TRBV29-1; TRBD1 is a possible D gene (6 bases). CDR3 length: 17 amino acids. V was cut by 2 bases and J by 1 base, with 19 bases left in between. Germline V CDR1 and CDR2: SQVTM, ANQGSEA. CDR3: CSVEPGAYTEGTDTQYF. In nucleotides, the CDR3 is TGCAGCGTTGAACCAGGGGCATACACTGAGGGCACAGATACGCAGTATTTT.

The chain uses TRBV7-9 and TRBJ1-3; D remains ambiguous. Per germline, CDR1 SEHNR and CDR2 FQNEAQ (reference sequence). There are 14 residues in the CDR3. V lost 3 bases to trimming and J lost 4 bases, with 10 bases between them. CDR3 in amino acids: CASSFSGDGNTIYF. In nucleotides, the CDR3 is TGTGCCAGCAGCTTCTCTGGCGACGGAAACACCATATATTTT.

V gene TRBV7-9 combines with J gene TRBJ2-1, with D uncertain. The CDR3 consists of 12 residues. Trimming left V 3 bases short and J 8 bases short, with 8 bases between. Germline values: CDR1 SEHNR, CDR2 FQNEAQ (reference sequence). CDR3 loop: CASSFALHEQFF. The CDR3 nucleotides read TGTGCCAGCAGCTTCGCGCTTCATGAGCAGTTCTTC.

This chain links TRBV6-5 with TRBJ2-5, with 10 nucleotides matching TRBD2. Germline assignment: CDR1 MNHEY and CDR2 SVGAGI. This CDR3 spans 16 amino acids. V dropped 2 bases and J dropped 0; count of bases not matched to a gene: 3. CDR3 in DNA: TGTGCCAGCAGTTACGGGACTAGCGACAACCAAGAGACCCAGTACTTC. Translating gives CASSYGTSDNQETQYF.

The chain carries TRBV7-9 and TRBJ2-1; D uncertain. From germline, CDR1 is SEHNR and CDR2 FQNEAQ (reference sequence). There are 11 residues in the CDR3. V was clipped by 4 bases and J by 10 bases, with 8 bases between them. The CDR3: CASSYGPEQFF. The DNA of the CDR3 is TGTGCCAGCAGCTATGGACCCGAGCAGTTCTTC.

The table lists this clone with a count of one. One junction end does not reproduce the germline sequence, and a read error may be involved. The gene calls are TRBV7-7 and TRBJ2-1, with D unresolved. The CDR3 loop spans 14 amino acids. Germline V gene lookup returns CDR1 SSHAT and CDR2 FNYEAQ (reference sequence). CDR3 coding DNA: TGTGCTAGCAACCCGCTGTTGGGTGATGGTGAGCAGTTCTTC. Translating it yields CASNPLLGDGEQFF.

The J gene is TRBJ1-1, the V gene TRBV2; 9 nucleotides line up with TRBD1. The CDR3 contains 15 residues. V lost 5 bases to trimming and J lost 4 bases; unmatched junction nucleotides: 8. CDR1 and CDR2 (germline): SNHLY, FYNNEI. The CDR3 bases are TGTGCCAGCAGTTGGACAGGGGTGGGTGTCACTGAAGCTTTCTTT. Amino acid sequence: CASSWTGVGVTEAFF.

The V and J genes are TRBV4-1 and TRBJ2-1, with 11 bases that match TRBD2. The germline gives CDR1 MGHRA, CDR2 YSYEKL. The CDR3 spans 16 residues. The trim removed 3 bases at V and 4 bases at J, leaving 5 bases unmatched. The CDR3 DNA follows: TGCGCCAGCAGCCAGAAACTAGCGGGAGCTTACAATGAGCAGTTCTTC. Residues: CASSQKLAGAYNEQFF.

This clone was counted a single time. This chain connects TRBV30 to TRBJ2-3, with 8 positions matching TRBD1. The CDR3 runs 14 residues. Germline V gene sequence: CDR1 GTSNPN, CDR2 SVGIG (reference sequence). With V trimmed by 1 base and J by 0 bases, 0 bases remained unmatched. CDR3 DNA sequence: TGTGCCTGGAGTGGGACAGGGAGCACAGATACGCAGTATTTT. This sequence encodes CAWSGTGSTDTQYF.

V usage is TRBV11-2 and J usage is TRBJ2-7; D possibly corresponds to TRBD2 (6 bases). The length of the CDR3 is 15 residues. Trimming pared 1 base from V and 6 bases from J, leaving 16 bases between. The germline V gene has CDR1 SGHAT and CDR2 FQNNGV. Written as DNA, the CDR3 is TGTGCCAGCAGCTTAGTTTCCGGGGGATTGGTCGAGCAGTACTTC. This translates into CASSLVSGGLVEQYF.

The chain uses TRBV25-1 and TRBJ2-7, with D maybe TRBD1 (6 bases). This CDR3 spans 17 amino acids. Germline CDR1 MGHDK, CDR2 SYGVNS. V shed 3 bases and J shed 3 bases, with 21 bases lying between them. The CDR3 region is CASSDKLKTGQSYEQYF. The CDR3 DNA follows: TGTGCCAGCAGTGATAAACTAAAAACCGGACAGAGCTACGAGCAGTACTTC.

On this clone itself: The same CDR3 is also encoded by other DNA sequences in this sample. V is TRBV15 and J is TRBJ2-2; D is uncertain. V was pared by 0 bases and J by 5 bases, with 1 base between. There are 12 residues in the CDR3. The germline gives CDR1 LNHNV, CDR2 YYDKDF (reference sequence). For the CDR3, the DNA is TGTGCCACCAGCAGAGAAACCGGGGAGCTGTTTTTT. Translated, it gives CATSRETGELFF.

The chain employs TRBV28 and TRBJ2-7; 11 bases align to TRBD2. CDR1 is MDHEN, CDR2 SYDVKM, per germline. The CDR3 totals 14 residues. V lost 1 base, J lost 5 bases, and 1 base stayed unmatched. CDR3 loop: CASSLLAGGHEQYF. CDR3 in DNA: TGTGCCAGCAGTTTATTAGCGGGAGGGCACGAGCAGTACTTC.

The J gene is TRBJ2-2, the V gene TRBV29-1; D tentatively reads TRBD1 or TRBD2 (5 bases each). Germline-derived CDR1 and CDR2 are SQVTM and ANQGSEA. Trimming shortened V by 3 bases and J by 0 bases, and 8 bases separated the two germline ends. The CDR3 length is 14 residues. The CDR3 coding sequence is TGCAGCGTTGATTGGGGGACGAACACCGGGGAGCTGTTTTTT. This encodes CSVDWGTNTGELFF.

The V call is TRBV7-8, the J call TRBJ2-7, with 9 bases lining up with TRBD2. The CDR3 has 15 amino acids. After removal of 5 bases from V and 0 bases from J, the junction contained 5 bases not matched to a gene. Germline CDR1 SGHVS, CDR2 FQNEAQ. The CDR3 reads CASSKSREGSYEQYF. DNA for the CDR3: TGTGCCAGCAGCAAATCGCGGGAGGGCTCCTACGAGCAGTACTTC.

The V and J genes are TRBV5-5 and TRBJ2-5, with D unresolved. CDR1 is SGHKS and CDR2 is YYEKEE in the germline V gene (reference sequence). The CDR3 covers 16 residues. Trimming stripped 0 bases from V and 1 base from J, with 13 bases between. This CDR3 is CASSLDSDGFQETQYF. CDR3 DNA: TGTGCCAGCAGCTTGGACAGTGATGGGTTCCAAGAGACCCAGTACTTC. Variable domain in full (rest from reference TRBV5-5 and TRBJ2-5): DAGVTQSPTHLIKTRGQQVTLRCSPISGHKSVSWYQQVLGQGPQFIFQYYEKEERGRGNFPDRFSARQFPNYSSELNVNALLLGDSALYLCASSLDSDGFQETQYFGPGTRLLVL.

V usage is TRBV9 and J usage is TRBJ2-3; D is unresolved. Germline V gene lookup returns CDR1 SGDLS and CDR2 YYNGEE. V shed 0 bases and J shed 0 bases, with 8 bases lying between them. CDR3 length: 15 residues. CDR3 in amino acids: CASSVEVSSTDTQYF. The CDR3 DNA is TGTGCCAGCAGCGTAGAGGTTTCTAGCACAGATACGCAGTATTTT.

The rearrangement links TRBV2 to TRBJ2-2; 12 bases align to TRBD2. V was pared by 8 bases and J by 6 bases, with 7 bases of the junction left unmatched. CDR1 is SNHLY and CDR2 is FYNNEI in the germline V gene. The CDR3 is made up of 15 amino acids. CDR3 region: CASVRLAGVPGELFF. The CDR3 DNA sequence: TGTGCCAGCGTACGACTAGCGGGAGTTCCCGGGGAGCTGTTTTTT.

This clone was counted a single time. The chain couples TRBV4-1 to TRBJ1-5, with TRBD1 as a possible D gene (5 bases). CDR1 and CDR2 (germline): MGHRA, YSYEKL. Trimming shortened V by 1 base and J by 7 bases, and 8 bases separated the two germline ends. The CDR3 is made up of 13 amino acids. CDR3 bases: TGCGCCAGCAGCCAAGTGCGGGGGCAGCCCCAGCATTTT. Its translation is CASSQVRGQPQHF.

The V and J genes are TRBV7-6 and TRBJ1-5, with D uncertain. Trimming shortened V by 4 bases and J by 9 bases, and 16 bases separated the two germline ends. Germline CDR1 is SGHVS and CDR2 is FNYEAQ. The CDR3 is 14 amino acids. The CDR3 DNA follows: TGTGCCAGCAGCTCACCCAGCATTTTCCCGCCCCAGCATTTT. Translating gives CASSSPSIFPPQHF.

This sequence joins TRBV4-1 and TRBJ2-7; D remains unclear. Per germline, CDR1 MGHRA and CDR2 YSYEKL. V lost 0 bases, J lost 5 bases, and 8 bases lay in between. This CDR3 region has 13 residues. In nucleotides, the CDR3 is TGCGCCAGCAGCCAAGATGAGGACGACGAGCAGTACTTC. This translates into CASSQDEDDEQYF.

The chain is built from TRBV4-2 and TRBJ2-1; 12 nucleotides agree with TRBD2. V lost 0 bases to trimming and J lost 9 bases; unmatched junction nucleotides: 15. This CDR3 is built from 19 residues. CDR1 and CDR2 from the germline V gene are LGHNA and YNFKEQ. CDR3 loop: CASSQDLLAGGAGSLEQFF. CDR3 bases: TGTGCCAGCAGCCAAGATCTACTAGCGGGAGGCGCCGGTTCCCTTGAGCAGTTCTTC.

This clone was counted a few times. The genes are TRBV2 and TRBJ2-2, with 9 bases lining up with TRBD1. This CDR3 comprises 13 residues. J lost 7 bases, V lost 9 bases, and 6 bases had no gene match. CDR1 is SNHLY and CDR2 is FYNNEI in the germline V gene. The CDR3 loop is CARDRGSGGELFF. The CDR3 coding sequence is TGTGCCAGGGACAGGGGTTCAGGCGGGGAGCTGTTTTTT.